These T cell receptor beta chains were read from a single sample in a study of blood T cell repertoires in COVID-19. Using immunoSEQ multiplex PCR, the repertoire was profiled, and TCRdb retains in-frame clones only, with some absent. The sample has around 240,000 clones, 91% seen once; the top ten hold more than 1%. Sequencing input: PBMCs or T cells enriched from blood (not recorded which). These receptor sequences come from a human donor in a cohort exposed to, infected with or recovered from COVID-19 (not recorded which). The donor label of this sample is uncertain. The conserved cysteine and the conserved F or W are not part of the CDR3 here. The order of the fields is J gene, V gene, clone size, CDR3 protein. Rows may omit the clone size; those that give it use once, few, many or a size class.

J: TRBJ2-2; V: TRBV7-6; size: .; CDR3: ASSARQGANTGELF
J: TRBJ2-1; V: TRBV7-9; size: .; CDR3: ASSSSGGFYEQF
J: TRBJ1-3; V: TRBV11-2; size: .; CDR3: ASSLTQSTGRGNTIY
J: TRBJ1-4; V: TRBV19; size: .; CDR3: ASSMSFEKLF
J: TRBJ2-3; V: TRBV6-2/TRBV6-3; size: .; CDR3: ASSYPVLGTDTQY
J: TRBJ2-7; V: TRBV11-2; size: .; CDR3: ASSSGTGGTYEQY
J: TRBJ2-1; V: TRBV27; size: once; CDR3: ASRQSYNEQF
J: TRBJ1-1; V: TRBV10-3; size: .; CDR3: AISRGTGGNSRAF
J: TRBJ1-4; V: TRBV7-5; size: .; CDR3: ARGTGGVPTNEKLF
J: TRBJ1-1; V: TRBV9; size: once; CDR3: ASSVGRGGRNTEAF
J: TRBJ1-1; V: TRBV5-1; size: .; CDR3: ASSQYNPKGAF
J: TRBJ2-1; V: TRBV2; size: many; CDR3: ASSEGRAHEQF
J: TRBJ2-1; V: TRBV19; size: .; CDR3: ASSSYNEQF
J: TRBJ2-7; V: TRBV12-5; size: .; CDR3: ASGLATGGAEQY
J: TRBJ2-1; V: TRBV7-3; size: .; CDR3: ASSPGAGSKF
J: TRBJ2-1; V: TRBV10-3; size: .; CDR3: AISRTPRGNEQF
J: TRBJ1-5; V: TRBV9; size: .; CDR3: ASSPEGLSNQPQH
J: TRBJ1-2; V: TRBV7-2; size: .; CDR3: ASSPRTGNGYT
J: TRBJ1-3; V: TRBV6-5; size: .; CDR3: ASRDAGSGNTIY
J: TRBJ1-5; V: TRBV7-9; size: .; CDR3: ASSLALSDRALNQPQH
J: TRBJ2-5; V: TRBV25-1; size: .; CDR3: ASSVYRGQGETQY
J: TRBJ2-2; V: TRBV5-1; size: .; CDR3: ASSLGREDGELF
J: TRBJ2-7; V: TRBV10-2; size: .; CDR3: ASSLRGGEQY
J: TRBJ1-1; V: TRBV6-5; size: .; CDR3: ASSPDRGWTEAF